This T cell receptor (beta chain) came from a study of control samples from healthy donors and cancer patients. Method: immunoSEQ multiplex PCR; TCRdb's copy keeps in-frame clones and lacks some. Counted here are around 100,000 clones, 88% occurring once; the ten biggest clones make up roughly an eighth. CDR3 size: 20 residues. The sequence was obtained from a man aged 30 to 45 in good health. Material for sequencing was blood. The genes are TRBV21-1 and TRBJ2-1; TRBD2 was called by the table and not checked on the DNA. TRBV21-1 is a pseudogene segment. The CDR3 DNA reads TGTGCCAGCGTGTTAGCCGGGGCCGTGGGGACTAATCCCGCCGACAATGAGCAGTTCTTC. As protein: CASVLAGAVGTNPADNEQFF.